This TCR beta chain comes out of a study of OX40 agonist ivuxolimab in advanced cancers. Study-level background: Ivuxolimab, an antibody that agonizes OX40 (CD134), was administered to the patients.

About this clone itself: No antigen is known for it.

General observations from the study: Expanded peripheral T cell antigen specificity was not determined.

Patients were ineligible given autoimmune disease history or systemic immunosuppression. Assay: immunoSEQ multiplex PCR; the TCRdb copy retains only in-frame clones and omits some. The sample shows 70,000 or so clones, 65% to 85% of them seen only once. The CDR3 consists of 16 residues. Germline V gene sequence: CDR1 SNHLY, CDR2 FYNNEI. V was clipped by 3 bases and J by 4 bases, with 16 bases between them. The sequence was obtained from an adult with an advanced solid tumor such as melanoma, head and neck, liver or kidney cancer. This material consisted of CD4+ or CD8+ T cells sorted from blood, taken in a trial of the OX40 agonist ivuxolimab. The chain has TRBV2 and TRBJ2-1; no definite D call. CDR3 in DNA: TGTGCCAGCAGTGAGCTGCGCAGTCTCGATTACAATGAGCAGTTCTTC. Translating gives CASSELRSLDYNEQFF.